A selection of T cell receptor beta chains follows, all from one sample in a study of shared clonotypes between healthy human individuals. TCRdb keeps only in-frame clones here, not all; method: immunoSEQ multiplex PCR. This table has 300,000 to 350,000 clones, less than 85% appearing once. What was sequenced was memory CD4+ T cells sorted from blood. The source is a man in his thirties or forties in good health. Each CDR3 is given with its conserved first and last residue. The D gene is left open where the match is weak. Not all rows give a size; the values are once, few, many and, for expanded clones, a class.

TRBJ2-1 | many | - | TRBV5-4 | CASSRDFYNEQFF | TGTGCCAGCAGCCGGGACTTTTACAATGAGCAGTTCTTC
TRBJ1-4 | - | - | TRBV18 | CASSQGVSNEKLFF | TGTGCCAGCTCACAAGGGGTCTCTAATGAAAAACTGTTTTTT
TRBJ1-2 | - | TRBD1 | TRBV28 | CASSLTAGDRGLYGYTF | TGTGCCAGCAGTCTAACGGCAGGGGACAGGGGGCTCTATGGCTACACCTTC
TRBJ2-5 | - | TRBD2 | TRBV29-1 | CSVEGGLAGGGETQYF | TGCAGCGTTGAAGGGGGACTAGCGGGAGGAGGAGAGACCCAGTACTTC
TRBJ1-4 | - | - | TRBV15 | CATSPQDSQFEKLFF | TGTGCCACCAGCCCGCAGGACTCGCAGTTCGAAAAACTGTTTTTT
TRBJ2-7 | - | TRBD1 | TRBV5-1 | CASSLAPGTDFYEQYF | TGCGCCAGCAGCTTGGCCCCAGGGACAGACTTCTACGAGCAGTACTTC
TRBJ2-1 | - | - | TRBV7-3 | CASSFRGSGPQTYNEQFF | TGTGCCAGCAGCTTCCGGGGGTCCGGCCCCCAGACATATAATGAGCAGTTCTTC
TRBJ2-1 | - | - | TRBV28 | CATLGRQNEQFF | TGTGCCACCCTCGGGAGACAGAATGAGCAGTTCTTC
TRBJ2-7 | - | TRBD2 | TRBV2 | CASSEGAGLQYF | TGTGCCAGCAGTGAAGGAGCGGGACTACAGTACTTC
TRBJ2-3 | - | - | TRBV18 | CASSPRPTDTQYF | TGTGCCAGCTCACCACGTCCCACAGATACGCAGTATTTT
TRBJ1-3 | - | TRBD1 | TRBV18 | CASSPARGLGGNTIYF | TGTGCCAGCTCACCGGCCAGGGGGCTTGGTGGAAACACCATATATTTT
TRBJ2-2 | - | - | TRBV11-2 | CASRPDTNTGELFF | TGTGCCAGCAGACCCGACACCAACACCGGGGAGCTGTTTTTT
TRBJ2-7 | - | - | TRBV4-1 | CASSQVPGRFYEQYF | TGCGCCAGCAGCCAAGTCCCCGGGCGGTTCTACGAGCAGTACTTC
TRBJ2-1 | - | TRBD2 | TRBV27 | CASSFSLAGVLEQFF | TGTGCCAGCAGTTTTAGCCTAGCGGGAGTTCTTGAGCAGTTCTTC
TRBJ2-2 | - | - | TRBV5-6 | CASSLERTGELFF | TGTGCCAGCAGCCTAGAGAGAACCGGGGAGCTGTTTTTT
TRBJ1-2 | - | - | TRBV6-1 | CASSPGLSDGYTF | TGTGCCAGCAGTCCAGGTTTAAGTGATGGCTACACCTTC
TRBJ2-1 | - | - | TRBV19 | CASSIGTPLNEQFF | TGTGCCAGTAGTATAGGGACCCCGCTCAATGAGCAGTTCTTC
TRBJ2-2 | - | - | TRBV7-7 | CASSLDVATAANTGELFF | TGTGCTAGCAGCTTAGATGTGGCGACCGCGGCGAACACCGGGGAGCTGTTTTTT
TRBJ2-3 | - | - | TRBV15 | CATSRDPRGSTDTQYF | TGTGCCACCAGCAGAGATCCGCGCGGAAGCACAGATACGCAGTATTTT
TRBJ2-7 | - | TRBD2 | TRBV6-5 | CASSSPPGLEDYEQYF | TGTGCCAGCAGTTCCCCACCCGGACTAGAAGACTACGAGCAGTACTTC
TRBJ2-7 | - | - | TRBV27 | CASSNPGTRSSYEQYF | TGTGCCAGCAGCAACCCCGGGACAAGGAGCTCCTACGAGCAGTACTTC
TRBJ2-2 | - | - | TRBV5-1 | CASSLMRDTGELFF | TGCGCCAGCAGCTTGATGAGGGACACCGGGGAGCTGTTTTTT
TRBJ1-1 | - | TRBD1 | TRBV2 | CASSGNRGKNTEAFF | TGTGCCAGCAGTGGGAACAGGGGGAAGAACACTGAAGCTTTCTTT
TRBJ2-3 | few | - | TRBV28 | CASNTRQRNTQYF | TGTGCCAGCAATACGAGACAGAGAAATACGCAGTATTTT
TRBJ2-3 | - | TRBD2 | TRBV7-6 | CASSPRAGGVDTQYF | TGTGCCAGCAGCCCACGAGCGGGAGGGGTAGATACGCAGTATTTT
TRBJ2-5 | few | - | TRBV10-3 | CAIGRTENQETQYF | TGTGCCATCGGAAGGACAGAAAATCAAGAGACCCAGTACTTC
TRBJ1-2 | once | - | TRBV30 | CAWKGPGYTF | TGTGCCTGGAAAGGTCCTGGCTACACCTTC
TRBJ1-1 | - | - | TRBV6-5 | CASSGRDGLTEAFF | TGTGCCAGCAGTGGCCGGGACGGACTCACTGAAGCTTTCTTT